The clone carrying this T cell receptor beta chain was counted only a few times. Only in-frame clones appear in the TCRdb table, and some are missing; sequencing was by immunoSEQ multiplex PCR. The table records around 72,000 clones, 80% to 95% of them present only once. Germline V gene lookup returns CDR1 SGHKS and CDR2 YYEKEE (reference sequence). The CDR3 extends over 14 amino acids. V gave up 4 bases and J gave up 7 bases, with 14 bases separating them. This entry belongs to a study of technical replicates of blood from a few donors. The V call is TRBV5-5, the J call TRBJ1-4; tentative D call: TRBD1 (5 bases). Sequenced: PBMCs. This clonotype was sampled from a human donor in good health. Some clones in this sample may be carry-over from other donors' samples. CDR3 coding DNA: TGTGCCAGCAGCAGTAACAGGCGTAGTGAAAAACTGTTTTTT. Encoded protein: CASSSNRRSEKLFF.